The text below deals with one T cell receptor beta chain. Its antigen is unidentified. Trimming removed 8 bases from V and 6 bases from J; junction bases left unmatched: 8. This CDR3 is 13 amino acids long. The germline V gene encodes CDR1 LNHDA and CDR2 SQIVND (reference sequence). PCR used 60 Vbeta primers and 13 Jbeta primers. Clones were sequenced by immunoSEQ multiplex PCR, and TCRdb holds only the in-frame ones, with some missing. Its listing shows tens of thousands of clones. These data originate in a study of cytomegalovirus exposure and HLA in healthy donors. General study points: There were some public TCRs occurring in many donors, but most TCR sequences were rare.

V is TRBV19 and J is TRBJ2-3; 7 bases agree with TRBD1. Sequenced sample: PBMCs. This receptor was obtained from a woman aged 25 to 39 in good health and CMV-seropositive. The CDR3 reads CASRDRAGDTQYF. The CDR3 nucleotides read TGTGCCAGTCGAGACAGGGCCGGGGATACGCAGTATTTT.